This T cell receptor beta chain was recorded in a study of T cell changes during pregnancy in multiple sclerosis. The germline CDR1 and CDR2 sequences are SNHLY and FYNNEI. V was trimmed by 4 bases and J by 6 bases, leaving 11 bases between them. The CDR3 extends over 13 amino acids. This table comes from immunoSEQ multiplex PCR, and its TCRdb copy is limited to in-frame clones, with some not included. The sample has tens of thousands of clones, roughly 90% seen once. The V and J genes are TRBV2 and TRBJ2-3; TRBD2 is a possible D gene (5 bases). The sequencing used CD4+ T cells from peripheral blood mononuclear cells, collected in the second trimester of pregnancy. The clonotype was recovered from a female donor with multiple sclerosis, enrolled in a pregnancy study. The CDR3, as DNA: TGTGCCAGCAGTGTGGTGACTACGGATACGCAGTATTTT. Amino acids: CASSVVTTDTQYF.